This T cell receptor (beta chain) derives from a study of blood T cells in healthy people across ages. The donors, aged roughly 6 to 100, were healthy Caucasians from Russia. A second PCR of 7 to 11 cycles used a sample-barcoded 5' primer and a J-beta primer mix. In TCRdb, the 5' RACE reads were re-called with MiXCR into one record per CDR3 protein. The data hold 550,000 to 650,000 distinct CDR3 sequences, with 25% to 35% observed a single time. The CDR3 consists of 15 residues. Germline V lookup: CDR1 MNHNY, CDR2 SVGAGI (reference sequence). Notes on this clonotype: A much larger clone is a single base away; this may be a read error.

The J gene is TRBJ2-7, the V gene TRBV6-6; 8 nucleotides line up with TRBD1. The J call is doubtful: the DNA matches TRBJ2-5 better. This receptor was taken from a woman aged 80 or older in good health. The sample consisted of blood. The CDR3 spells CASLAQDRESKTQYF. The CDR3 coding sequence is TGTGCCAGCCTCGCGCAGGACAGGGAAAGTAAGACCCAGTACTTC.